This T cell receptor (beta chain) was recovered during a study of T cell repertoires in cytomegalovirus infection. The CDR3 is made up of 15 amino acids. V lost 5 bases to trimming and J lost 0 bases, with 12 bases between them. Germline V gene lookup returns CDR1 SGHVS and CDR2 FQNEAQ. This clonotype occurred many times. TCRdb re-analysed the reads in MiXCR, keeping a single row per CDR3 protein. This sample has about 300,000 distinct CDR3 sequences, with around 10% found just once. This clonotype was obtained from a human donor in good health (CMV status not recorded). Some clones in this sample may be carry-over from other donors' samples. V and J are TRBV7-8 and TRBJ2-3; either TRBD1 or TRBD2 may fit D (6 bases each). The specimen was PBMCs. The CDR3 DNA follows: TGTGCCAGCAGCGGGGGGCCTTCTAGCACAGATACGCAGTATTTT. Its translation: CASSGGPSSTDTQYF.